These T cell receptor beta chains were read from a single sample in a study of ipilimumab plus nivolumab after autologous stem cell transplantation. The table came from immunoSEQ multiplex PCR; TCRdb's copy has only in-frame clones and leaves some out. The repertoire holds 20,000 to 25,000 clones, more than 60% seen once, with around 20% in the top ten. The sequences come from PBMCs, collected in a trial of ipilimumab plus nivolumab as post-transplant consolidation. The receptors come from a male donor with diffuse large B-cell lymphoma. Both conserved end residues are part of each CDR3. Each record gives: V gene, J gene, clone size, D gene, CDR3 protein, CDR3 DNA. The D gene is left open where the match is weak. Rows give clone size only sometimes, using once, few, many, or a class for an expanded clone.

v_call: TRBV7-2; j_call: TRBJ2-5; clone_size: -; d_call: -; cdr3_aa: CASSSTTRSQETQYF; cdr3_nt: TGTGCCAGCAGCTCTACGACTAGGAGCCAAGAGACCCAGTACTTC
v_call: TRBV16; j_call: TRBJ1-5; clone_size: -; d_call: -; cdr3_aa: CASSQSTGTAQHF; cdr3_nt: TGTGCCAGCAGCCAATCAACCGGGACGGCCCAGCATTTT
v_call: TRBV9; j_call: TRBJ2-1; clone_size: -; d_call: TRBD2; cdr3_aa: CASAPLAGGPNEQFF; cdr3_nt: TGTGCCAGCGCCCCACTAGCGGGGGGGCCCAATGAGCAGTTCTTC
v_call: TRBV28; j_call: TRBJ2-7; clone_size: -; d_call: TRBD1; cdr3_aa: CASRGQGPEQYF; cdr3_nt: TGTGCCAGCAGGGGACAGGGTCCCGAGCAGTACTTC
v_call: TRBV7-2; j_call: TRBJ2-7; clone_size: -; d_call: -; cdr3_aa: CASSQGDRSGDEQYF; cdr3_nt: TGCGCCAGCAGCCAAGGGGACCGCTCGGGGGACGAGCAGTACTTC
v_call: TRBV10-2; j_call: TRBJ2-7; clone_size: -; d_call: TRBD1; cdr3_aa: CASRRSQGEPYEQYF; cdr3_nt: TGCGCCAGCAGACGGTCTCAGGGGGAGCCCTACGAGCAGTACTTC
v_call: TRBV2; j_call: TRBJ2-5; clone_size: -; d_call: TRBD1; cdr3_aa: CASSAGQGAGETQYF; cdr3_nt: TGTGCCAGCAGCGCCGGACAGGGGGCGGGAGAGACCCAGTACTTC
v_call: TRBV9; j_call: TRBJ1-3; clone_size: -; d_call: -; cdr3_aa: CASSVGSSGNTIYF; cdr3_nt: TGTGCCAGCAGCGTAGGGAGCTCTGGAAACACCATATATTTT
v_call: TRBV28; j_call: TRBJ1-6; clone_size: -; d_call: TRBD1; cdr3_aa: CASSPRGQGTSPLHF; cdr3_nt: TGTGCCAGCAGTCCACGGGGACAGGGTACCTCACCCCTCCACTTT
v_call: TRBV27; j_call: TRBJ2-6; clone_size: few; d_call: -; cdr3_aa: CASSPTSLIRANVLTF; cdr3_nt: TGTGCCAGCAGTCCCACCAGTCTTATAAGGGCCAACGTCCTGACTTTC
v_call: TRBV25-1; j_call: TRBJ1-1; clone_size: -; d_call: -; cdr3_aa: CASSESFVGLNTEAFF; cdr3_nt: TGTGCCAGCAGTGAATCTTTCGTAGGCTTGAACACTGAAGCTTTCTTT
v_call: TRBV27; j_call: TRBJ2-1; clone_size: -; d_call: TRBD1; cdr3_aa: CASRKTGGGYNEQFF; cdr3_nt: TGTGCCAGCAGGAAAACAGGGGGCGGCTACAATGAGCAGTTCTTC
v_call: TRBV29-1; j_call: TRBJ2-3; clone_size: -; d_call: TRBD2; cdr3_aa: CSGLAGGPDTQYF; cdr3_nt: TGCAGCGGATTAGCGGGGGGCCCGGATACGCAGTATTTT
v_call: TRBV27; j_call: TRBJ2-3; clone_size: -; d_call: -; cdr3_aa: CASSLKSTDTQYF; cdr3_nt: TGTGCCAGCAGTTTAAAAAGCACAGATACGCAGTATTTT
v_call: TRBV9; j_call: TRBJ2-1; clone_size: -; d_call: -; cdr3_aa: CASSDRTGQFF; cdr3_nt: TGTGCCAGCAGCGATCGGACTGGGCAGTTCTTC
v_call: TRBV10-3; j_call: TRBJ1-2; clone_size: few; d_call: -; cdr3_aa: CAISEGRGLAVGYTF; cdr3_nt: TGTGCCATCAGTGAAGGAAGGGGGTTGGCGGTAGGCTACACCTTC
v_call: TRBV7-2; j_call: TRBJ2-1; clone_size: few; d_call: -; cdr3_aa: CASSLAEEQFF; cdr3_nt: TGTGCCAGCAGCTTAGCAGAGGAGCAGTTCTTC
v_call: TRBV19; j_call: TRBJ1-2; clone_size: -; d_call: -; cdr3_aa: CASSIKEANYGYTF; cdr3_nt: TGTGCCAGTAGTATCAAGGAAGCTAACTATGGCTACACCTTC
v_call: TRBV2; j_call: TRBJ1-4; clone_size: -; d_call: -; cdr3_aa: CASRAGATNEKLFF; cdr3_nt: TGTGCCAGCAGAGCAGGGGCAACTAATGAAAAACTGTTTTTT
v_call: TRBV7-9; j_call: TRBJ1-1; clone_size: -; d_call: -; cdr3_aa: CASSQPRVGNTEAFF; cdr3_nt: TGTGCCAGCAGTCAACCCCGGGTAGGGAACACTGAAGCTTTCTTT
v_call: TRBV7-3; j_call: TRBJ2-4; clone_size: once; d_call: TRBD1; cdr3_aa: CASSPSHTRADRGPLEYF; cdr3_nt: TGTGCCAGCAGCCCGTCCCACACGCGGGCGGACAGGGGCCCCTTAGAGTACTTC
v_call: TRBV28; j_call: TRBJ2-7; clone_size: -; d_call: TRBD1; cdr3_aa: CASSRPGQFSYEQYF; cdr3_nt: TGTGCCAGCAGTCGACCGGGACAGTTCTCCTACGAGCAGTACTTC
v_call: TRBV5-5; j_call: TRBJ1-1; clone_size: -; d_call: -; cdr3_aa: CASSLAGENTEAFF; cdr3_nt: TGTGCCAGCAGCTTAGCAGGCGAGAACACTGAAGCTTTCTTT
v_call: TRBV5-4; j_call: TRBJ2-5; clone_size: -; d_call: -; cdr3_aa: CASSLGVGTQETQYF; cdr3_nt: TGTGCCAGCAGCTTGGGGGTGGGAACACAAGAGACCCAGTACTTC
v_call: TRBV12-2; j_call: TRBJ1-2; clone_size: -; d_call: -; cdr3_aa: CASRLEGAPPGGYTF; cdr3_nt: TGTGCAAGTCGCTTAGAGGGGGCCCCCCCGGGAGGCTACACCTTC
v_call: TRBV14; j_call: TRBJ2-3; clone_size: -; d_call: TRBD2; cdr3_aa: CASSQTGGLGDTQYF; cdr3_nt: TGTGCCAGCAGCCAAACCGGGGGGTTGGGAGATACGCAGTATTTT
v_call: TRBV9; j_call: TRBJ1-3; clone_size: -; d_call: -; cdr3_aa: CASSDAGGNTIYF; cdr3_nt: TGTGCCAGCAGCGACGCAGGGGGAAACACCATATATTTT
v_call: TRBV5-1; j_call: TRBJ2-2; clone_size: -; d_call: -; cdr3_aa: CASTYGTQGTGELFF; cdr3_nt: TGCGCCAGCACTTACGGGACTCAGGGCACCGGGGAGCTGTTTTTT
v_call: TRBV2; j_call: TRBJ1-1; clone_size: -; d_call: -; cdr3_aa: CASRTERGFGTEAFF; cdr3_nt: TGTGCCAGCAGGACTGAGAGGGGATTTGGCACTGAAGCTTTCTTT
v_call: TRBV7-8; j_call: TRBJ2-1; clone_size: -; d_call: TRBD2; cdr3_aa: CASSLARLPGLASTSSYNEQFF; cdr3_nt: TGTGCCAGCAGCTTAGCGCGACTCCCGGGACTAGCGAGTACTAGCTCCTACAATGAGCAGTTCTTC
v_call: TRBV28; j_call: TRBJ1-1; clone_size: -; d_call: -; cdr3_aa: CASSLGVNTEAFF; cdr3_nt: TGTGCCAGCAGTTTAGGGGTTAACACTGAAGCTTTCTTT
v_call: TRBV9; j_call: TRBJ1-4; clone_size: -; d_call: -; cdr3_aa: CASSTFGGGEKLFF; cdr3_nt: TGTGCCAGCAGTACCTTTGGGGGAGGTGAAAAACTGTTTTTT
v_call: TRBV7-2; j_call: TRBJ1-6; clone_size: -; d_call: TRBD1; cdr3_aa: CASSSRTGLYNSPLHF; cdr3_nt: TGTGCCAGCAGCTCCCGGACAGGGCTCTATAATTCACCCCTCCACTTT
v_call: TRBV7-2; j_call: TRBJ1-1; clone_size: once; d_call: -; cdr3_aa: CASSLTFAMNTEAFF; cdr3_nt: TGTGCCAGCAGCCTGACATTCGCCATGAACACTGAAGCTTTCTTT
v_call: TRBV6-1; j_call: TRBJ2-2; clone_size: few; d_call: -; cdr3_aa: CASTKEAGGELFF; cdr3_nt: TGTGCCAGCACTAAGGAAGCTGGCGGGGAGCTGTTTTTT
v_call: TRBV1; j_call: TRBJ1-2; clone_size: -; d_call: -; cdr3_aa: CTSSPCIVRKTYGYTF; cdr3_nt: TGCACCAGCAGCCCATGCATTGTGCGAAAGACCTATGGCTACACCTTC
v_call: TRBV6-6; j_call: TRBJ1-1; clone_size: -; d_call: TRBD1; cdr3_aa: CASSYHTGETEAFF; cdr3_nt: TGTGCCAGCAGTTACCACACAGGGGAGACTGAAGCTTTCTTT
v_call: TRBV28; j_call: TRBJ1-5; clone_size: -; d_call: TRBD1; cdr3_aa: CASSTWTGVSQPQHF; cdr3_nt: TGTGCCAGCAGTACCTGGACAGGGGTGAGTCAGCCCCAGCATTTT
v_call: TRBV28; j_call: TRBJ1-1; clone_size: -; d_call: -; cdr3_aa: CASSFSGNTEAFF; cdr3_nt: TGTGCCAGCAGTTTTTCCGGGAACACTGAAGCTTTCTTT
v_call: TRBV6-4; j_call: TRBJ1-2; clone_size: -; d_call: -; cdr3_aa: CASSPEGYYGYTF; cdr3_nt: TGTGCCAGCAGCCCCGAGGGGTACTATGGCTACACCTTC
v_call: TRBV27; j_call: TRBJ1-6; clone_size: -; d_call: -; cdr3_aa: CASNPYPGSGPNSPLHF; cdr3_nt: TGTGCCAGCAACCCCTACCCGGGGAGTGGGCCGAATTCACCCCTCCACTTT